Sequencing of this TCR beta chain was carried out in a study of naive and memory T cell subsets. This clonotype occurred many times. After removal of 5 bases from V and 2 bases from J, the junction contained 16 bases not matched to a gene. The CDR3 is 19 amino acids. An equimolar mix of two oligonucleotides served as the beta constant-region primer for TRBC1 and TRBC2. TCRdb independently ran MiXCR on the UMI-ligation and nested PCR reads; one entry per CDR3 protein. The sample includes 84,000 or so distinct CDR3 sequences, over 7% of them seen just once. The chain combines TRBV12-3 or TRBV12-4 with TRBJ1-4; 8 nucleotides line up with TRBD1. This TCR came from a human donor in good health. The source material was central memory CD4+ T cells from blood. Here the CDR3 reads CASSPPGQERGRTNEKLFF. The CDR3 DNA is TGTGCCAGCAGTCCGCCGGGACAGGAGCGGGGGAGGACTAATGAAAAACTGTTTTTT.